The rows below give T cell receptor beta chains drawn from one sample of a study of patients and donors after allogeneic stem cell transplantation. A single record per CDR3 protein comes from TCRdb applying MiXCR to the RT-PCR reads. Of approximately 160,000 distinct CDR3 sequences detected, approximately 30% appear once; the ten largest clones hold roughly 3%. The sample comprised blood, either unsorted or a sorted T cell fraction (not recorded which). The receptors here all came from a human donor who was either an allogeneic HSCT recipient or a stem cell or donor lymphocyte infusion donor (not recorded which). It is not recorded whose cells these are; they may come from a transplant donor. Each CDR3 is given with its conserved first and last residue. A D gene is named only where the DNA matches it firmly. Size tells how often a clone was seen (once, few, many) or the class of an expanded clone, and some rows leave it out.

j_gene,v_gene,d_gene,abundance,CDR3nt,CDR3aa
TRBJ1-1,TRBV24-1,TRBD1,.,TGTGCCACCAGTGAGTCGACAGGGCTGAAAGCTTTCTTT,CATSESTGLKAFF
TRBJ1-2,TRBV27,.,.,TGTGCCAGCAGTTTCGACGTCCACGGGGGCGAGGATGGCTACACCTTC,CASSFDVHGGEDGYTF
TRBJ2-1,TRBV6-5,.,.,TGTGCCAGCAGTTACTTCGCGGGGAATGAGCAGTTCTTC,CASSYFAGNEQFF
TRBJ2-1,TRBV12-3/TRBV12-4,TRBD2,.,TGTGCCAGCAGCTTTGGGGGGACTAGCAATCGGGTTACCAATGAGCAGTTCTTC,CASSFGGTSNRVTNEQFF
TRBJ2-1,TRBV7-2,TRBD2,.,TGTGCCAGCAGCTTAGAAGCGGGACGCCGGGGGGATGAGCAGTTCTTC,CASSLEAGRRGDEQFF
TRBJ2-7,TRBV10-3,.,.,TGTGCCATCAGTGGAGGCTACGAGCAGTACTTC,CAISGGYEQYF
TRBJ2-7,TRBV12-3/TRBV12-4,TRBD2,few,TGTGCCAGCAGTGCGCCGGGACTAGCGTACGAGCAGTACTTC,CASSAPGLAYEQYF
TRBJ2-1,TRBV11-1,TRBD2,.,TGTGCCAGCAGTAGGACTAGCGGGAAGTTGGGTGAGCAGTTCTTC,CASSRTSGKLGEQFF
TRBJ2-7,TRBV6-2/TRBV6-3,.,.,TGTGCCAGTCTGGGGTCTTCCCATCTTCCATACGAGCAGTACTTC,CASLGSSHLPYEQYF
TRBJ2-7,TRBV29-1,TRBD2,few,TGCAGCGTTGTCAGAGCGGGGAACGAGCAGTACTTC,CSVVRAGNEQYF
TRBJ2-7,TRBV5-1,.,.,TGCGCCAGCAGCTTGGATCCAGGGGTGTACGAGCAGTACTTC,CASSLDPGVYEQYF
TRBJ2-7,TRBV4-3,.,.,TGCGCCAGCAGCCAAGGGGCCCTAACCGGGACCGAGCAGTACTTC,CASSQGALTGTEQYF
TRBJ1-5,TRBV6-5,TRBD1,few,TGTGCCAGCAGTCCCCGACAGGGTAGCAATCAGCCCCAGCATTTT,CASSPRQGSNQPQHF
TRBJ1-5,TRBV20-1,.,.,TGCAGTGCTAGTGGGGTTAACAATCAGCCCCAGCATTTT,CSASGVNNQPQHF
TRBJ2-1,TRBV4-2,.,.,TGTGCCAGCAGCCAAGATAGTCGCGGGGGCAGGGATGAGCAGTTCTTC,CASSQDSRGGRDEQFF
TRBJ2-2,TRBV7-9,.,.,TGTGCCAGCAGCTTATCCCGATGGACTCATACGAACACCGGGGAGCTGTTTTTT,CASSLSRWTHTNTGELFF
TRBJ2-7,TRBV27,.,.,TGTGCCCGGGCCTATCCCCATTACGAGCAGTACTTC,CARAYPHYEQYF
TRBJ1-2,TRBV10-3,.,few,TGTGCCACCAGGGATAACTATGGCTACACCTTC,CATRDNYGYTF
TRBJ1-2,TRBV7-2,.,.,TGTGCCAGCAGCTGGACGGCGGGGGGCTACACCTTC,CASSWTAGGYTF
TRBJ2-5,TRBV6-5,.,.,TGTGCCAGCAGTTACACCCGGGTTCACCAAGAGACCCAGTACTTC,CASSYTRVHQETQYF
TRBJ1-1,TRBV7-9,TRBD1,.,TGTGCCAGCAGCCCCACCGGACAGGAGGGCGTAAACACTGAAGCTTTCTTT,CASSPTGQEGVNTEAFF
TRBJ1-6,TRBV29-1,.,few,TGCAGCGTTATGGCGGGCGAACTTTCACCCCTCCACTTT,CSVMAGELSPLHF
TRBJ1-1,TRBV7-9,.,many,TGTGCCAGCAGCTTACACACTGAAGCTTTCTTT,CASSLHTEAFF
TRBJ2-1,TRBV7-2,.,.,TGTGCCAGCAGCTTGGACCACAGGCAGTTCTTC,CASSLDHRQFF
TRBJ1-4,TRBV12-3/TRBV12-4,TRBD1,few,TGTGCCAGCAGTTTAGTTCCACAGGGGACCGTAAAACTGTTTTTT,CASSLVPQGTVKLFF
TRBJ2-3,TRBV30,.,.,TGTGCCTGGAGTGCAGACTATTACACAGATACGCAGTATTTT,CAWSADYYTDTQYF
TRBJ2-7,TRBV12-3/TRBV12-4,.,.,TGTGCCAGCAGTTTCGGTGACACCTCCTACGAGCAGTACTTC,CASSFGDTSYEQYF
TRBJ2-5,TRBV5-1,.,once,TGCGCCAGCAGCTTCCGCGACAGGAAAGAGACCCAGTACTTC,CASSFRDRKETQYF
TRBJ1-2,TRBV4-3,TRBD1,few,TGCGCCAGCAGCCTGACCGGGACAGGGAATGGCTACACCTTC,CASSLTGTGNGYTF
TRBJ1-2,TRBV4-2,.,few,TGTGCCAGCAGCCAAGAAGGCAACGGCTATGGCTACACCTTC,CASSQEGNGYGYTF
TRBJ2-1,TRBV24-1,TRBD2,few,TGTGCCACCAGCGTAACGGGACTAGCGGGCAATGAGCAGTTCTTC,CATSVTGLAGNEQFF
TRBJ2-2,TRBV5-4,.,.,TGTGCCAGCAGCTTGGCTCTGAACACCGGGGAGCTGTTTTTT,CASSLALNTGELFF